Following are 15 T cell receptor beta chains from one sample sequenced in a study of PD-L1 blockade in urothelial cancer. The assay was immunoSEQ multiplex PCR, and TCRdb's table has in-frame clones only and misses some. The repertoire holds about 82,000 clones, more than 85% seen once, with roughly a tenth in the top ten. The source was PBMCs, collected around atezolizumab (anti-PD-L1) treatment. The receptors were sampled from a man aged 60-69 years with urothelial cancer.

Only one count was recorded for this clone. V and J are TRBV9 and TRBJ1-1, with TRBD1 matching over 7 bases. The V and J ends lost 3 bases and 0 bases, in that order; junction bases with no gene match: 5. The CDR3 has 15 amino acids. The germline CDR1 and CDR2 sequences are SGDLS and YYNGEE. As DNA, the CDR3 is TGTGCCAGCAGCGCCCTTACAGGGGTGAACACTGAAGCTTTCTTT. As protein: CASSALTGVNTEAFF.

This clone has more than one count but fewer than ten. This chain links TRBV7-3 with TRBJ2-2; no reliable D call. Germline CDR1 is SGHTA and CDR2 is FQGTGA. The CDR3 is 13 residues long. V gave up 4 bases and J gave up 6 bases, with 9 bases separating them. The DNA of the CDR3 is TGTGCCAGCAGCTCCTCCTACTCCGGGGAGCTGTTTTTT. Translated: CASSSSYSGELFF.

The J gene is TRBJ1-2, the V gene TRBV6-5; 9 bases align to TRBD1. The CDR3 spans 15 residues. The trim removed 6 bases at V and 10 bases at J, leaving 15 bases unmatched. The germline gives CDR1 MNHEY, CDR2 SVGAGI. The chain's CDR3 is CASSSGQGTPLVYTF. For the CDR3, the DNA is TGTGCCAGCAGCTCGGGACAGGGAACCCCATTAGTCTACACCTTC.

The chain employs TRBV10-1 and TRBJ1-1, with TRBD1 as a possible D gene (5 bases). This CDR3 region has 14 residues. The ends were cut back, 3 bases at V and 1 base at J, with 9 bases in the middle. Germline V gene data show CDR1 as WNHNN and CDR2 as SYGVQD (reference sequence). CDR3 DNA: TGCGCCAGCAGTGATGCGGGGGGGAACACTGAAGCTTTCTTT. Translation gives CASSDAGGNTEAFF.

This clone has only a few counts. This rearrangement joins TRBV30 to TRBJ1-1; maybe TRBD1 (6 bases). V was pared by 2 bases and J by 10 bases, with 17 bases between. The germline V gene encodes CDR1 GTSNPN and CDR2 SVGIG (reference sequence). The CDR3 loop spans 13 amino acids. The CDR3 DNA follows: TGTGCCTGGAGTAGTATGGGCAGGGGTTCAGCTTTCTTT. This encodes CAWSSMGRGSAFF.

The genes are TRBV7-9 and TRBJ2-3; 7 positions agree with TRBD1. Germline CDR1 reads SEHNR; CDR2 reads FQNEAQ (reference sequence). Trimming took 3 bases from V and 1 from J; bases not matched to a gene: 1. The CDR3 totals 14 residues. CDR3 coding DNA: TGTGCCAGCAGCTTTGGACAGGGCACAGATACGCAGTATTTT. Its protein product is CASSFGQGTDTQYF.

The chain employs TRBV6-5 and TRBJ2-1; unclear D gene. The CDR3 covers 15 residues. Germline CDR1 is MNHEY and CDR2 is SVGAGI. The V end was cut by 4 bases, the J end by 2 bases, with 12 bases between. The CDR3 loop reads CASSSGGAAYNEQFF. The CDR3 DNA sequence: TGTGCCAGCAGTTCCGGCGGAGCCGCCTACAATGAGCAGTTCTTC.

The chain recombines TRBV27 with TRBJ2-3, with 11 bases lining up with TRBD1. V dropped 6 bases and J dropped 4; count of bases not matched to a gene: 9. There are 16 residues in the CDR3. Germline V CDR1 and CDR2: MNHEY, SMNVEV (reference sequence). This CDR3 is CASSRAPGQGADTQYF. DNA for the CDR3: TGTGCCAGCAGCCGCGCCCCGGGACAGGGGGCAGATACGCAGTATTTT.

The J gene is TRBJ1-1, the V gene TRBV5-1; no firm D call. Germline CDR1 reads SGHRS; CDR2 reads YFSETQ. V was shortened by 6 bases and J by 3 bases, with 12 bases between the two germline ends. This CDR3 is 13 amino acids long. As DNA, the CDR3 is TGCGCCAGCACCTCCCCAGTGGACACTGAAGCTTTCTTT. Translation: CASTSPVDTEAFF.

The V call is TRBV11-3, the J call TRBJ1-1; tentatively, D is TRBD1 (6 bases). The germline gives CDR1 SGHNT, CDR2 YENEEA. The V end was cut by 4 bases, the J end by 0 bases, with 12 bases between. This CDR3 is built from 15 residues. The CDR3, as DNA: TGTGCCAGCAGCTCGTCACAGGGCCTGAACACTGAAGCTTTCTTT. Translating it yields CASSSSQGLNTEAFF.

This clone was counted between two and nine times. V is TRBV30 and J is TRBJ1-6; unclear D gene. This CDR3 contains 15 residues. Trimming removed 1 base from V and 5 bases from J, with 12 bases in between. CDR1 and CDR2 (germline): GTSNPN, SVGIG (reference sequence). The CDR3 spells CAWSATQVNNSPLHF. CDR3 in DNA: TGTGCCTGGAGTGCGACCCAGGTTAATAATTCACCCCTCCACTTT. Variable domain in full (rest from reference TRBV30 and TRBJ1-6): SQTIHQWPATLVQPVGSPLSLECTVEGTSNPNLYWYRQAAGRGLQLLFYSVGIGQISSEVPQNLSASRPQDRQFILSSKKLLLSDSGFYLCAWSATQVNNSPLHFGNGTRLTVT.

Only one count was recorded for this clone. The genes are TRBV7-8 and TRBJ2-5; the D gene is possibly TRBD2 (7 bases). The V gene's germline CDR1 is SGHVS and CDR2 FQNEAQ. V was pared by 8 bases and J by 5 bases, with 21 bases between. The CDR3 is made up of 15 amino acids. The CDR3 DNA reads as TGTGCCAGCGGCGCGGGGGCGGGGGCGGGTGAGACCCAGTACTTC. The encoded protein is CASGAGAGAGETQYF.

J is TRBJ2-1 and V is TRBV6-5, with TRBD2 as a possible D gene (6 bases). The CDR3 totals 13 residues. V gave up 3 bases and J gave up 9 bases, with 12 bases separating them. Germline CDR1 is MNHEY and CDR2 is SVGAGI. CDR3 bases: TGTGCCAGCAGTTATTTCGAGGAGGGTGAGCAGTTCTTC. It translates to CASSYFEEGEQFF.

This clone was observed a few times. V is TRBV5-5 and J is TRBJ1-6, with D possibly being TRBD1 (5 bases). CDR1 is SGHKS and CDR2 is YYEKEE in the germline V gene (reference sequence). Trimming removed 2 bases at V and 10 bases at J, with 10 bases between. The CDR3 runs 13 residues. The CDR3 here is CASSFQGGSPLHF. The CDR3, as DNA: TGTGCCAGCAGCTTCCAGGGTGGGTCACCCCTCCACTTT. The full variable domain, in which reference TRBV5-5 and TRBJ1-6 provide the parts outside the CDR3, is DAGVTQSPTHLIKTRGQQVTLRCSPISGHKSVSWYQQVLGQGPQFIFQYYEKEERGRGNFPDRFSARQFPNYSSELNVNALLLGDSALYLCASSFQGGSPLHFGNGTRLTVT.

The chain carries TRBV5-4 and TRBJ2-5, with a possible D match to TRBD2 (6 bases). CDR3 length: 15 amino acids. Trimming cost V 4 bases and J 3 bases, with 16 bases left between them. Germline V gene data show CDR1 as SGHNT and CDR2 as YYREEE (reference sequence). The chain's CDR3 is CASSHTGRGKETQYF. The CDR3 DNA follows: TGTGCCAGCAGCCACACAGGACGCGGGAAAGAGACCCAGTACTTC.